The rows below give T cell receptor beta chains drawn from one sample of a study of CD8+CD57+ T cells in acquired aplastic anemia. One entry per CDR3 protein results from TCRdb running MiXCR on the reads. The repertoire holds about 210,000 distinct CDR3 sequences, with about 59% as singletons. The specimen was sorted CD4+, CD8+, or CD8+CD57+ T cells (not recorded which) from PBMCs. The receptor set was obtained from a human donor in good health. CDR3s include the opening cysteine and the closing phenylalanine or tryptophan. D genes are given only for firm matches. Size is stated for part of the rows, as once, few or many counts, or as a class when the clone is expanded.

d_gene: TRBD1; j_gene: TRBJ1-4; abundance: -; v_gene: TRBV7-9; CDR3nt: TGTGCCAGCAGCTTAGGTAGACAGGGACTTGAAAAACTGTTTTTT; CDR3aa: CASSLGRQGLEKLFF
d_gene: TRBD2; j_gene: TRBJ2-7; abundance: -; v_gene: TRBV9; CDR3nt: TGTGCCAGCAGCCTGCGGGAGGACGGGGCCGCCCGTGGCGAGCAGTACTTC; CDR3aa: CASSLREDGAARGEQYF
d_gene: -; j_gene: TRBJ2-2; abundance: few; v_gene: TRBV5-5; CDR3nt: TGTGCCAGCAGCCGATTTCTTGTGGGGGCGAACACCGGGGAGCTGTTTTTT; CDR3aa: CASSRFLVGANTGELFF
d_gene: -; j_gene: TRBJ1-4; abundance: -; v_gene: TRBV15; CDR3nt: TGTGCCACCAGCAGAGAGGTTGAAAAACTGTTTTTT; CDR3aa: CATSREVEKLFF
d_gene: -; j_gene: TRBJ2-2; abundance: -; v_gene: TRBV10-3; CDR3nt: TGTGCCATCAGTGAGGGGAGAGGGTCCCCTGGAAACACCGGGGAGCTGTTTTTT; CDR3aa: CAISEGRGSPGNTGELFF
d_gene: -; j_gene: TRBJ1-6; abundance: few; v_gene: TRBV7-2; CDR3nt: TGTGCCAGCAGCTTAGAGCTAACACCCCTCCACTTT; CDR3aa: CASSLELTPLHF
d_gene: TRBD1; j_gene: TRBJ1-5; abundance: once; v_gene: TRBV20-1; CDR3nt: TGCAGTGCTAATAGCGGGACAGGTACTAATCAGCCCCAGCATTTT; CDR3aa: CSANSGTGTNQPQHF
d_gene: -; j_gene: TRBJ1-5; abundance: many; v_gene: TRBV6-5; CDR3nt: TGTGCCAGCAGTCCTTATAGCAATCAGCCCCAGCATTTT; CDR3aa: CASSPYSNQPQHF
d_gene: TRBD1; j_gene: TRBJ1-6; abundance: -; v_gene: TRBV20-1; CDR3nt: TGCAGTGCTAGGGACAGGATTCGTTATTCACCCCTCCACTTT; CDR3aa: CSARDRIRYSPLHF
d_gene: -; j_gene: TRBJ1-6; abundance: -; v_gene: TRBV10-1; CDR3nt: TGCGCCAGCAGTCTGACAGAACCTTATAATTCACCCCTCCACTTT; CDR3aa: CASSLTEPYNSPLHF
d_gene: TRBD1; j_gene: TRBJ2-1; abundance: -; v_gene: TRBV29-1; CDR3nt: TGCAGCGTTGAATGCAGGGGGCATTACAATGAGCAGTTCTTC; CDR3aa: CSVECRGHYNEQFF
d_gene: -; j_gene: TRBJ1-6; abundance: once; v_gene: TRBV20-1; CDR3nt: TGCGGATACAGGAGATTGGAGAATTCACCCCTCCACTTT; CDR3aa: CGYRRLENSPLHF
d_gene: TRBD1; j_gene: TRBJ1-6; abundance: once; v_gene: TRBV27; CDR3nt: TGTGCCAGCAGTGGGTCGGCAGGGGGCCTTTGGACACCCCTCCACTTT; CDR3aa: CASSGSAGGLWTPLHF
d_gene: TRBD2; j_gene: TRBJ2-7; abundance: -; v_gene: TRBV20-1; CDR3nt: TGCAGTGCCCCTCCTAGCGGCACCTACGAGCAGTACTTC; CDR3aa: CSAPPSGTYEQYF